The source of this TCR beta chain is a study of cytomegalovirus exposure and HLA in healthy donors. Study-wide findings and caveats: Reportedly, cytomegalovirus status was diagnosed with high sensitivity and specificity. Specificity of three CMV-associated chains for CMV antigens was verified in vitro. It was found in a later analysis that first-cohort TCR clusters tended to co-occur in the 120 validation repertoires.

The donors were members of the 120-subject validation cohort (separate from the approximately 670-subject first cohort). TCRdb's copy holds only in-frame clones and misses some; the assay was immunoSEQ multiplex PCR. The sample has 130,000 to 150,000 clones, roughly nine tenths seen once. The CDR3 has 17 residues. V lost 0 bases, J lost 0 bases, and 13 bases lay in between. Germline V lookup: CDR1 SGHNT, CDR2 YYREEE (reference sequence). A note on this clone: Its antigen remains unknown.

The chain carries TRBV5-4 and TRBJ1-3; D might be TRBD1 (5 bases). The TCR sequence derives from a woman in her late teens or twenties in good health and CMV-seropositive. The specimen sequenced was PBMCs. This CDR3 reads CASSLEAGPSSGNTIYF. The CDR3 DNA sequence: TGTGCCAGCAGCTTGGAAGCAGGGCCTAGCTCTGGAAACACCATATATTTT.